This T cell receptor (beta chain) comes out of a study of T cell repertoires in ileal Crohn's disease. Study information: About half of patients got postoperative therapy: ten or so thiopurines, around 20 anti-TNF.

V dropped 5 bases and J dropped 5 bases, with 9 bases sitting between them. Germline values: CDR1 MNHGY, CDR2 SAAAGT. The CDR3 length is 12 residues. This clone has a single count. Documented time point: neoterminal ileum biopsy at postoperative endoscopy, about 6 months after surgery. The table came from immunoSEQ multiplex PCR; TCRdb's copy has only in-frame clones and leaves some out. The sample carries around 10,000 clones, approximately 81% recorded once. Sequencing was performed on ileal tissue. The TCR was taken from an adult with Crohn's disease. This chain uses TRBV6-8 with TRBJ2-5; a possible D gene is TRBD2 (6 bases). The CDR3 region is CASSPRGETQYF. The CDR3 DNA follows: TGTGCCAGCAGTCCCCGGGGGGAGACCCAGTACTTC.